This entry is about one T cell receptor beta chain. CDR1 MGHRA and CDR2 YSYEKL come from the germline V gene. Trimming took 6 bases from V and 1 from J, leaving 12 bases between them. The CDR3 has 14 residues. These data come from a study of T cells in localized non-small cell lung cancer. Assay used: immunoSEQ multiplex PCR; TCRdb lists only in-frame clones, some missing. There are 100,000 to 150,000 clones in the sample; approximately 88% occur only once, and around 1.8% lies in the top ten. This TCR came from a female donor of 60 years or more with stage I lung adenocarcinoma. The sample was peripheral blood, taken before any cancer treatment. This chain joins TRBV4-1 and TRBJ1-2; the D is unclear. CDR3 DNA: TGCGCCAGCAGTGGGTTCGGGGTTAACTATGGCTACACCTTC. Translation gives CASSGFGVNYGYTF.